Described below is a single T cell receptor beta chain sequence and its context. After removal of 5 bases from V and 5 bases from J, the junction contained 8 bases not matched to a gene. Germline-derived CDR1 and CDR2 are WSHSY and SAAADI. The CDR3 loop spans 15 amino acids. The data were taken from a study of regulatory T cells in long-lasting Graves disease. Relying on iRepertoire HTBI primers and Arm-PCR of CDR3 regions, the team built TCR beta libraries. TCRdb fed the multiplex PCR reads into MiXCR, producing one record per CDR3 protein. The sample shows approximately 390,000 distinct CDR3 sequences, 16% of them seen only once. The time point was: newly diagnosed GD, antithyroid drugs for less than 3 months. From PBMCs, RNA was extracted and then used to make the TCR library. These data also formed part of another study, on T cells in Graves' hyperthyroidism and ophthalmopathy.

The chain uses TRBV10-2 and TRBJ2-3; 9 nucleotides match TRBD2. This specimen consisted of peripheral blood mononuclear cells (PBMCs), obtained at new diagnosis, from a patient treated with antithyroid drugs. This receptor was identified in a woman aged 18-29 years with Graves disease. As DNA, the CDR3 is TGCGCCAGCAGTTCCCCGAATAGCGGGGGAGATACGCAGTATTTT. Translation gives CASSSPNSGGDTQYF.